This TCR beta chain comes out of a study of T cell responses to AZD1222 COVID-19 vaccine (dated by TCRdb to about 2021). For context, the study as a whole: AZD1222 recipients with second doses at about 4 weeks or about 12 weeks were pooled, because spike-specific TCR depth and breadth did not differ between schedules. TCR sequencing covered 230 or so trial participants: 207 given two doses of AZD1222 and 26 given two doses of MenACWY control vaccine. Enrollment into the trials was organized by age into subgroups of 18-55, 56-69 and 70-plus years, and those subgroups contained approximately 160, 26 and 62 TCR-sequenced participants, respectively.

The CDR3 regions of human TCRbeta chains were analyzed by immunosequencing. The paper's processing steps were these. TCRs in the repertoires were compared against a reference library of SARS-CoV-2-specific TCRs that had been generated with the MIRA antigen-specificity platform. Breadth was defined as the fraction of unique TCRs that were SARS-CoV-2-associated. Depth was defined as the fraction of total T cells that were SARS-CoV-2-associated. Using the MIRA data, each spike-specific TCR was mapped to the spike region that the TCR reacts to and placed in a CD4 or CD8 class. Log10-transformed breadth and depth values were compared by one-way ANOVA with Sidak's multiple comparisons tests. TCRdb retrieved this table from immuneACCESS and kept in-frame rearrangements only. Not all clones are present; in checked studies, unresolved V genes account for under half, and no reason is known for the remainder. For V, J and clone size, that table is used; D and trimming come from the DNA. In all, the sample holds 100,000 or so clones, and roughly 90% of those were seen once. Of the sample, 2.8% is held by the ten largest clones.

The time point label, read with the paper, signifies: baseline before first vaccination. Samples from vaccinated people were obtained from the UK trials COV001 and COV002, which included a single-blind randomized controlled phase 2/3 trial of AZD1222 (ChAdOx1 nCoV-19) in healthy adults. Trial participant PBMC samples were collected at day 0 and day 28 after the second dose for TCRbeta chain sequencing. The CDR3 spans 15 residues, from the cysteine through the phenylalanine. Here the CDR3 DNA is all that survives: 45 bases in frame from base 1. From a lookup of the germline V gene, CDR1 and CDR2 are LGHNA and YNFKEQ. At the junction V is shortened by 0 bases and J by 3 bases; bases outside the gene matches: 5. As to this clone: Its antigen is unknown. Base qualities are not recorded, but no much larger clone differs from it by a single base.

Here is what the overall study found, with its caveats: Reportedly, close to half of the unique spike-specific TCRs recognized epitopes lying outside the regions that are mutated in the B.1.351 and B.1.1.7 variants. Only a handful of AZD1222 recipients were SARS-CoV-2 seropositive at baseline, limiting conclusions about previously exposed vaccinees. Because no day 14 peak-response samples were available, repertoires were characterized only after the peak T cell response. In the small 56-69-year group, the increase in depth fell short of significance, most likely because of low power. The whole spike protein was spanned by vaccine-associated CD4 TCRs, and dominant responses were seen in regions 160-218 and 743-854. Spike-specific TCR breadth and depth rose significantly after two AZD1222 doses compared with day 0 and with MenACWY recipients. Participants were mostly white British and included more females than males, and it was suggested by the authors that clonal diversity may have been underestimated.

The V and J segments used are TRBV4-2 and TRBJ2-7; a stretch of 7 junction bases matches TRBD2. The source is an adult in good health. Sequencing used peripheral blood, obtained on day 0 of AZD1222 vaccination. For the CDR3, the sequence is CASSQDWGGSYEQYF. The sequenced DNA is TGTGCCAGCAGCCAAGATTGGGGCGGGAGCTACGAGCAGTACTTC.